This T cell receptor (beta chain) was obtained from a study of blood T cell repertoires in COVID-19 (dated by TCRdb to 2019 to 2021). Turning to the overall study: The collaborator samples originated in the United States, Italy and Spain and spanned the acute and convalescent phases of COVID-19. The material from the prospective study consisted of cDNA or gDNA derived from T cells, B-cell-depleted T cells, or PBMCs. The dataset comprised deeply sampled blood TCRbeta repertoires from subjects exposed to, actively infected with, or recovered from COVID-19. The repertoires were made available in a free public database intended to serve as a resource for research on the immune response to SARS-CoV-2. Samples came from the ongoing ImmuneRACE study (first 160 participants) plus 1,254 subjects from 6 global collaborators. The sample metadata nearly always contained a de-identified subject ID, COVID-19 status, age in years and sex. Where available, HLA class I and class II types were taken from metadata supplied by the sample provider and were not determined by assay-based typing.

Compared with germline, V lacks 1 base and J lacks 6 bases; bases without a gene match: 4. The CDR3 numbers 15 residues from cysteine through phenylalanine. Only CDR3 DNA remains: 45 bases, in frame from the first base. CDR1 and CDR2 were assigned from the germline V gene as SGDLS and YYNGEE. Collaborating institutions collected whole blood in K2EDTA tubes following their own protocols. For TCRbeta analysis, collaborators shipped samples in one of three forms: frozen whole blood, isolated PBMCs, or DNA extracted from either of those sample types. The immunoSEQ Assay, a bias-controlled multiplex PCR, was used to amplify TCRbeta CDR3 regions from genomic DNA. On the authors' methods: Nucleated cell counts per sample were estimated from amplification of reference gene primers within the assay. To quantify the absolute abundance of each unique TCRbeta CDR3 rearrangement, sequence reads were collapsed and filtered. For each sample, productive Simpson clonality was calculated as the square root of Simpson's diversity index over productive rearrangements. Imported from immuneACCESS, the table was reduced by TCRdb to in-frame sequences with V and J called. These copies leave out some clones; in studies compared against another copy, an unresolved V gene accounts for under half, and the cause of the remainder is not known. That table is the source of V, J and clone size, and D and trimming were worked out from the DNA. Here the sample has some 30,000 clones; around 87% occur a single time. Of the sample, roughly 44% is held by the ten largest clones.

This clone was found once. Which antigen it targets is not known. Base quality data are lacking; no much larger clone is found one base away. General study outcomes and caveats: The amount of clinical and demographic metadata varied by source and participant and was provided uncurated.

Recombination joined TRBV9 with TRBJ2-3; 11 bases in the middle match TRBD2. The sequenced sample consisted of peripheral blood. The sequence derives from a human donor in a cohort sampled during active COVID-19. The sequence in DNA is TGTGCCAGCAGCGTATCTAGCGGGGGGAGGGATACGCAGTATTTT. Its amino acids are CASSVSSGGRDTQYF.